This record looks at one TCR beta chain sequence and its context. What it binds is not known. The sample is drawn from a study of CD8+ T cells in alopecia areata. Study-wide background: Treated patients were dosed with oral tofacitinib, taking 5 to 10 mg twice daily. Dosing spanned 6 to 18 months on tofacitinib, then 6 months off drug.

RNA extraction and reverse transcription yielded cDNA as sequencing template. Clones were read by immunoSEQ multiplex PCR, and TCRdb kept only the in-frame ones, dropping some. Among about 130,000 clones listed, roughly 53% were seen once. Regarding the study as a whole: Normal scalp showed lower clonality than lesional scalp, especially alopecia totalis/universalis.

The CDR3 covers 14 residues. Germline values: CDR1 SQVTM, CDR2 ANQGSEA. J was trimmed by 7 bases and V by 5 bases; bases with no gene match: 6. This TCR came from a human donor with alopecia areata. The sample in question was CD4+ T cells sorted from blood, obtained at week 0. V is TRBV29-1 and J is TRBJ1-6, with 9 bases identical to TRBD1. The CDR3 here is CSVNGTGPNSPLHF. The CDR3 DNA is TGCAGCGTTAACGGGACAGGGCCAAATTCACCCCTCCACTTT.